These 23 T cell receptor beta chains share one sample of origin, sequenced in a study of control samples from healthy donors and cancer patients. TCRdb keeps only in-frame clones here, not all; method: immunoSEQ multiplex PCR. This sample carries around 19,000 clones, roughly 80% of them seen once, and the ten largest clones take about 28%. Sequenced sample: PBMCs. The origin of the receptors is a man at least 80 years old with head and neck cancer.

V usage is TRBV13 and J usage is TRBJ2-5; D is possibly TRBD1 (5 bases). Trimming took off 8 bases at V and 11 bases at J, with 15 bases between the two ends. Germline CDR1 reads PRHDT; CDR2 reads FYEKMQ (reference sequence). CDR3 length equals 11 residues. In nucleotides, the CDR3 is TGTGCCAGCTCCAAGGGGCCATCTCAGTACTTC. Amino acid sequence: CASSKGPSQYF.

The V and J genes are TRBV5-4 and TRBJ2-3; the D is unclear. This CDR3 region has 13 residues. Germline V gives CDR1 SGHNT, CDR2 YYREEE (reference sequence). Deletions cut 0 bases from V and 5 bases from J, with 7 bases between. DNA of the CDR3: TGTGCCAGCAGCTTGGACAGAGAAGATACGCAGTATTTT. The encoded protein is CASSLDREDTQYF.

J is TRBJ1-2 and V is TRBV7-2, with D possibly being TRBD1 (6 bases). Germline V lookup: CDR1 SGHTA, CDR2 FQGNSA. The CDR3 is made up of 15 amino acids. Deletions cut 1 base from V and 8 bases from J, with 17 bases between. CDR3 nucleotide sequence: TGTGCCAGCAGCTTAGGCGGTTTAGGGGGGCTAGGCTACACCTTC. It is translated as CASSLGGLGGLGYTF.

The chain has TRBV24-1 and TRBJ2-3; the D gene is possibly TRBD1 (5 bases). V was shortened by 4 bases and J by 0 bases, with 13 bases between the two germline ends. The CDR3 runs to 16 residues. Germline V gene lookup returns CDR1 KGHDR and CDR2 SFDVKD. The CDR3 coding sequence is TGTGCCACCAGTGACCCGACAGAAGCTAGCACAGATACGCAGTATTTT. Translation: CATSDPTEASTDTQYF.

The CDR3 spells CASSQLARETQYF. The CDR3 DNA sequence: TGTGCCAGCAGTCAACTAGCGAGGGAGACCCAGTACTTC. The chain carries TRBV2 and TRBJ2-5, with TRBD2 matching 7 bases. The V gene's germline CDR1 is SNHLY and CDR2 FYNNEI. This CDR3 comprises 13 residues. Trimming at V came to 5 bases and at J to 5 bases, leaving 5 bases not matched to a gene. The whole variable domain, filled in from reference TRBV2 and TRBJ2-5, reads EPEVTQTPSHQVTQMGQEVILRCVPISNHLYFYWYRQILGQKVEFLVSFYNNEISEKSEIFDDQFSVERPDGSNFTLKIRSTKLEDSAMYFCASSQLARETQYFGPGTRLLVL.

The CDR3 sequence: CASSPGTTAPLQETQYF. The CDR3 nucleotides are TGTGCCAGCAGCCCCGGGACAACCGCCCCCCTACAAGAGACCCAGTACTTC. The rearrangement uses TRBV6-2 or TRBV6-3 and TRBJ2-5; D possibly corresponds to TRBD1 (6 bases). Germline CDR1 and CDR2: MNHEY and SVGEGT. The V and J ends lost 6 bases and 2 bases respectively, with 22 bases between them. The CDR3 length is 17 residues.

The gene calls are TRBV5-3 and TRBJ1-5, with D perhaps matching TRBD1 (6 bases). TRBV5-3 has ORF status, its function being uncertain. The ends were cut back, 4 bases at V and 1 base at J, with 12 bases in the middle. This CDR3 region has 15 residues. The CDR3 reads CARSPGANSNQPQHF. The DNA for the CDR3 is TGTGCCAGAAGCCCAGGGGCCAACAGCAATCAGCCCCAGCATTTT.

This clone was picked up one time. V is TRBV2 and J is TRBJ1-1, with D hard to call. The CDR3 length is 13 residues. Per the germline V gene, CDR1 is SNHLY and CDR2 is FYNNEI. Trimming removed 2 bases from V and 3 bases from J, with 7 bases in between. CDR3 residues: CASSEQEDTEAFF. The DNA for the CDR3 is TGTGCCAGCAGTGAACAGGAGGACACTGAAGCTTTCTTT. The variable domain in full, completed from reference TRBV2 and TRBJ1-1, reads EPEVTQTPSHQVTQMGQEVILRCVPISNHLYFYWYRQILGQKVEFLVSFYNNEISEKSEIFDDQFSVERPDGSNFTLKIRSTKLEDSAMYFCASSEQEDTEAFFGQGTRLTVV.

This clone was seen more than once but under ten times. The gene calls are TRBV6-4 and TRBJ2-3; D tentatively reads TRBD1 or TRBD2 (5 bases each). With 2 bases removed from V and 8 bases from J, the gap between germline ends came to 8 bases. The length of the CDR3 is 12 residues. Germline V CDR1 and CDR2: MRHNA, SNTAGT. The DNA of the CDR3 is TGTGCCAGCAGTGACCCGAGGGGTACGCAGTATTTT. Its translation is CASSDPRGTQYF.

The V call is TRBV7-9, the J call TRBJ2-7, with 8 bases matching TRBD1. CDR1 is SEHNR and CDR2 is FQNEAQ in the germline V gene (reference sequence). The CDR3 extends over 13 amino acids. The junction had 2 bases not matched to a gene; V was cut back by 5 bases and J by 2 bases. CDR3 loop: CASSATGAYEQYF. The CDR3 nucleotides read TGTGCCAGCAGCGCGACAGGGGCCTACGAGCAGTACTTC. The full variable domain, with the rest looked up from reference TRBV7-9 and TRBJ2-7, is DTGVSQNPRHKITKRGQNVTFRCDPISEHNRLYWYRQTLGQGPEFLTYFQNEAQLEKSRLLSDRFSAERPKGSFSTLEIQRTEQGDSAMYLCASSATGAYEQYFGPGTRLTVT.

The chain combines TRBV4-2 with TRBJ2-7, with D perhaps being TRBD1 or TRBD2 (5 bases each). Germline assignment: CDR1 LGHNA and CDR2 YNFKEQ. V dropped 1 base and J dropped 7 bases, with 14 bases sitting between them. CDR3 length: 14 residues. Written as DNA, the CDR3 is TGTGCCAGCAGCCAAGTGGGGGACCCTGGAGAGCAGTACTTC. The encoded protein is CASSQVGDPGEQYF.

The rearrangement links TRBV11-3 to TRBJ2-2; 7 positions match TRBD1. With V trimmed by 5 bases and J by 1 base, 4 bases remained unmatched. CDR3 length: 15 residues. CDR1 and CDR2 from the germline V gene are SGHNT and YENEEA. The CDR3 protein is CASSPQGVNTGELFF. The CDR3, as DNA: TGTGCCAGCAGCCCTCAGGGGGTGAACACCGGGGAGCTGTTTTTT.

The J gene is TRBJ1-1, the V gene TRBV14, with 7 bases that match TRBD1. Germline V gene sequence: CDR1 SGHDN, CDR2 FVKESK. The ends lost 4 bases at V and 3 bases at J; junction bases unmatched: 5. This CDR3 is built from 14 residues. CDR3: CASSLNRGDTEAFF. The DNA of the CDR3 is TGTGCCAGCAGCCTAAACAGGGGTGACACTGAAGCTTTCTTT.

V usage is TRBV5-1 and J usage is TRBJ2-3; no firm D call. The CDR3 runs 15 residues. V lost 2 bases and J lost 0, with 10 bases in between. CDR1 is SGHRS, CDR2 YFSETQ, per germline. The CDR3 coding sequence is TGCGCCAGCAGCTTTCGACTCCTAAGCACAGATACGCAGTATTTT. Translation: CASSFRLLSTDTQYF.

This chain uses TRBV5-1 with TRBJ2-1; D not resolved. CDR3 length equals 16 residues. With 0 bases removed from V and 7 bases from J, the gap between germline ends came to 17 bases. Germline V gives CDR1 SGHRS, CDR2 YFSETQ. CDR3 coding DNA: TGCGCCAGCAGCTTGGAGTCTTTACCACCGAAAAATGAGCAGTTCTTC. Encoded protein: CASSLESLPPKNEQFF.

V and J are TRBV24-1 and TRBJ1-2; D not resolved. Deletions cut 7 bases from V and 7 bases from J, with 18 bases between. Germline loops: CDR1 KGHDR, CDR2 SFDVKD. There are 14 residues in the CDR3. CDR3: CATSLYGDGSGYTF. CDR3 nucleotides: TGTGCCACCAGCCTTTACGGGGATGGGAGTGGCTACACCTTC.

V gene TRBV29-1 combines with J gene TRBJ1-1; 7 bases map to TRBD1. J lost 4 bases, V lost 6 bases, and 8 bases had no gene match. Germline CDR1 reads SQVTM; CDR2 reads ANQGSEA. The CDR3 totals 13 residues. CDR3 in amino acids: CSVAGQPGTEAFF. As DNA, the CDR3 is TGCAGCGTCGCGGGACAGCCGGGCACTGAAGCTTTCTTT.

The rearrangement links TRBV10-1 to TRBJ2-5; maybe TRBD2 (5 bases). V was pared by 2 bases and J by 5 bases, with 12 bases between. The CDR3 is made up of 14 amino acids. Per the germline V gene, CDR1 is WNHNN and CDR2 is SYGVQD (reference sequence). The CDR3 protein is CASSEVAERETQYF. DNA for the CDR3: TGCGCCAGCAGTGAGGTGGCGGAGCGGGAGACCCAGTACTTC.

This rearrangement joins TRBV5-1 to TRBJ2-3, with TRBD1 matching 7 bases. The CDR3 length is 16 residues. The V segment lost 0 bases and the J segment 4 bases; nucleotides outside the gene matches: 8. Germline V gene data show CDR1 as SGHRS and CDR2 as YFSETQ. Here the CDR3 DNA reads TGCGCCAGCAGCTTGGCAACAAACCAGGGGGCAGATACGCAGTATTTT. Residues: CASSLATNQGADTQYF.

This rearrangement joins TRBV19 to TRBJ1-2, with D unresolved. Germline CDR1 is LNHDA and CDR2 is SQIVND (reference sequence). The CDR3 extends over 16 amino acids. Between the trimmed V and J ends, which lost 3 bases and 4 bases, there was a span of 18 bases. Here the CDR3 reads CASSMVRPNRPYGYTF. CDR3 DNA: TGTGCCAGTAGTATGGTTCGACCAAATCGGCCCTATGGCTACACCTTC.

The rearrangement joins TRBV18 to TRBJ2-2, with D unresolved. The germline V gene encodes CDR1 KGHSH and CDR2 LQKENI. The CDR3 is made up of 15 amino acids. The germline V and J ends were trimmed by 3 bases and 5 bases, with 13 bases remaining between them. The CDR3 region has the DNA TGTGCCAGCTCACCGGCCCTACTATTAACCGGGGAGCTGTTTTTT. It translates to CASSPALLLTGELFF.

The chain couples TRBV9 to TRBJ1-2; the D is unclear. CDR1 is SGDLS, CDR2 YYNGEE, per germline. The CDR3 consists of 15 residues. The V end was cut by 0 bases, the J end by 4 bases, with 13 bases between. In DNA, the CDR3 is TGTGCCAGCAGCGTAGCCTCGCTGGGGAGCTATGGCTACACCTTC. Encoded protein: CASSVASLGSYGYTF.

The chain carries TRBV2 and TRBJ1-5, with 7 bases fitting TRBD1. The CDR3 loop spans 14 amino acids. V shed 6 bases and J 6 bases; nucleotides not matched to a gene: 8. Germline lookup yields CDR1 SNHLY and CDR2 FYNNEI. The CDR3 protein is CASSSQGKGQPQHF. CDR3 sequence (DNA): TGTGCCAGCAGCTCACAGGGGAAGGGTCAGCCCCAGCATTTT. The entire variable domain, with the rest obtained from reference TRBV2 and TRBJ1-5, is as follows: EPEVTQTPSHQVTQMGQEVILRCVPISNHLYFYWYRQILGQKVEFLVSFYNNEISEKSEIFDDQFSVERPDGSNFTLKIRSTKLEDSAMYFCASSSQGKGQPQHFGDGTRLSIL.